This T cell receptor (beta chain) was sequenced for a study of persistence of HIV-infected CD4 T cells. In the study overall: Isolated cells were CMV- and HIV-1 Gag-responding CD4+ T cells.

Stimulation used about 9.2 ug/mL lysate from CMV-infected fibroblasts. Memory cells lacking CD40L and CD69 with high CD45RO were sorted. Anti-CD28/CD49d costimulation, CD40-blocking antibody and enfuvirtide were given to CD8-depleted PBMCs for roughly 20 hours. This clone occurred a few times. The antigen remains undetermined. Other DNA sequences in this sample translate to the same CDR3. The immunoSEQ assay was version 4, run in survey mode. Measured with immunoSEQ multiplex PCR; TCRdb has only the in-frame clones, and not every one. The sample lists 25,000 to 35,000 clones, around 80% seen once, with 0.75% to 0.95% in the top ten. This clonotype was sampled from an adult woman with HIV who was CMV-seropositive. The material sequenced was CD4+ T cells sorted from PBMCs after roughly 18-hour stimulation, taken from a patient who received antiretroviral therapy.

The CDR3 coding sequence is TGTGCCAGCAGCCTCCCTCAAGATACGCAGTATTTT. Encoded protein: CASSLPQDTQYF. The V and J genes are TRBV7-6 and TRBJ2-3; the D is unclear. Germline V gene data show CDR1 as SGHVS and CDR2 as FNYEAQ. This CDR3 region has 12 residues. V was shortened by 5 bases and J by 5 bases, with 8 bases between the two germline ends.